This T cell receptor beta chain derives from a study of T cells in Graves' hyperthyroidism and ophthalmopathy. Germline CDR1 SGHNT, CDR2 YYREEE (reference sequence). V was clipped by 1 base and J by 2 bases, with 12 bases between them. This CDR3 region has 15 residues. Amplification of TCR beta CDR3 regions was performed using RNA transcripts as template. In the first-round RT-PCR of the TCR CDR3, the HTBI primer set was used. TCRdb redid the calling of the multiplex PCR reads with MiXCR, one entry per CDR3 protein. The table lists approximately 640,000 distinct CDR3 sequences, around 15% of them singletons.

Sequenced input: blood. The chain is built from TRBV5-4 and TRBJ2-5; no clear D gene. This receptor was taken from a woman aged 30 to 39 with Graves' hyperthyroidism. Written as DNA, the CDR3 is TGTGCCAGCAGCTTGAGGCAGAACTTACAAGAGACCCAGTACTTC. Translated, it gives CASSLRQNLQETQYF.